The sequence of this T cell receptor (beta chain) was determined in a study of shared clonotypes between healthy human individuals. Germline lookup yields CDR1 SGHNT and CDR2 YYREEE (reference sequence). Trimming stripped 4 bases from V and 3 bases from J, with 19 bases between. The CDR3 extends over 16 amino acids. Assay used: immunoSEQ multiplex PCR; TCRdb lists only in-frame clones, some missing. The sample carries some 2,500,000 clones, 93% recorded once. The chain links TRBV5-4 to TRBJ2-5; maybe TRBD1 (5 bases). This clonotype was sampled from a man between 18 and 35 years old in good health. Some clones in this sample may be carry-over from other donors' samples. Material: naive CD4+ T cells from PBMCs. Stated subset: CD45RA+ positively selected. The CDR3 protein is CASSPVRGAKEETQYF. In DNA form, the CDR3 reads TGTGCCAGCAGCCCCGTTAGGGGCGCGAAGGAAGAGACCCAGTACTTC.